The clone carrying this T cell receptor beta chain was seen a few times. The data belong to a study of blood T cell repertoires in COVID-19. At the level of the study: Sample material is recorded as cDNA or gDNA derived from T cells, B-cell-depleted T cells, or PBMCs.

Enrolment of Seattle patients took place during active infection, and they were followed longitudinally. How the authors handled the data: The assay estimated nucleated cells by amplifying reference gene primers. Using immunoSEQ multiplex PCR, the repertoire was profiled, and TCRdb retains in-frame clones only, with some absent. The DNA was the basis for D and trimming; V, J and clone size are from that table. The sample has around 290,000 clones, just over 90% seen once. The CDR3 covers 12 residues. The J segment lost 11 bases and the V segment lost 5 bases, leaving 8 bases of the junction unmatched.

The sequence was collected from a woman under 40 with COVID-19, enrolled during active disease. The J gene is TRBJ1-1, the V gene TRBV12-3 or TRBV12-4; 7 bases fit TRBD1. Source material: peripheral blood. The CDR3 sequence is CASSLRQGEAFF. The CDR3 nucleotides are TGTGCCAGCAGTCTCCGACAGGGAGAGGCTTTCTTT.